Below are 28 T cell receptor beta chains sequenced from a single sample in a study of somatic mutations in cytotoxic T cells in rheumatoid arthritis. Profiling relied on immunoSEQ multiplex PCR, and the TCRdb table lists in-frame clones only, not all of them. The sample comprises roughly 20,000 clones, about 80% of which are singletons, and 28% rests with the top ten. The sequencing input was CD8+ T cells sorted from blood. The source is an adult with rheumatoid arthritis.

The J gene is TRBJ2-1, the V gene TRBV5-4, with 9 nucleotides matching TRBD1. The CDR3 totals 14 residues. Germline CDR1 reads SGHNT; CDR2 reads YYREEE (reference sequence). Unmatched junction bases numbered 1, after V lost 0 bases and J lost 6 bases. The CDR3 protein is CASSLDRGPNEQFF. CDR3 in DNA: TGTGCCAGCAGCTTGGACAGGGGGCCCAATGAGCAGTTCTTC.

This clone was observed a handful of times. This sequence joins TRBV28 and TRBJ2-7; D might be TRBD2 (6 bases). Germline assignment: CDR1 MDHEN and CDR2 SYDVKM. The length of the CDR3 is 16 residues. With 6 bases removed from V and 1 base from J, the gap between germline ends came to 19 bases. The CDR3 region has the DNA TGTGCCAGCAGCGGATCGATTACTGGGAGGTCCTACGAGCAGTACTTC. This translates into CASSGSITGRSYEQYF. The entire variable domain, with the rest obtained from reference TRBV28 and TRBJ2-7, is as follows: DVKVTQSSRYLVKRTGEKVFLECVQDMDHENMFWYRQDPGLGLRLIYFSYDVKMKEKGDIPEGYSVSREKKERFSLILESASTNQTSMYLCASSGSITGRSYEQYFGPGTRLTVT.

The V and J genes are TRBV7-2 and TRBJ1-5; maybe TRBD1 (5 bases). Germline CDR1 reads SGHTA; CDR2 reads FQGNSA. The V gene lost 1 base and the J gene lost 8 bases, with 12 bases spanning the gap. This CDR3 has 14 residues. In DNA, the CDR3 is TGTGCCAGCAGCTTAGGCGGGGGGAAGGAGCCCCAGCATTTT. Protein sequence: CASSLGGGKEPQHF.

CDR3 DNA sequence: TGTGCCAGCAGCCCCGGGGGGGCCACCCATGAAAAACTGTTTTTT. Its translation is CASSPGGATHEKLFF. The rearrangement links TRBV9 to TRBJ1-4; perhaps TRBD1 as D (6 bases). The ends were cut back, 4 bases at V and 6 bases at J, with 16 bases in the middle. This CDR3 region has 15 residues. The germline CDR1 and CDR2 sequences are SGDLS and YYNGEE. The full variable domain, its missing parts supplied by reference TRBV9 and TRBJ1-4, is DSGVTQTPKHLITATGQRVTLRCSPRSGDLSVYWYQQSLDQGLQFLIQYYNGEERAKGNILERFSAQQFPDLHSELNLSSLELGDSALYFCASSPGGATHEKLFFGSGTQLSVL.

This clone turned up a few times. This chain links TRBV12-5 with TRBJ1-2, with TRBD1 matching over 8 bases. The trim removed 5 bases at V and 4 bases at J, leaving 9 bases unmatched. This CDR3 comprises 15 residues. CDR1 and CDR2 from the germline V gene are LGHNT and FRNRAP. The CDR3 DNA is TGTGCTAGTGGTCCGGGGACAGGCTACCCCTATGGCTACACCTTC. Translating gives CASGPGTGYPYGYTF.

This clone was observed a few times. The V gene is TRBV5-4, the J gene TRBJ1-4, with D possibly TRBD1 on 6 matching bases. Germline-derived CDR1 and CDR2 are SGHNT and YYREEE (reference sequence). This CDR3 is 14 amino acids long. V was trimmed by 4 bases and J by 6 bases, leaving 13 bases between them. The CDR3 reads CASSPIQGDEKLFF. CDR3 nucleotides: TGTGCCAGCAGCCCGATACAGGGAGATGAAAAACTGTTTTTT.

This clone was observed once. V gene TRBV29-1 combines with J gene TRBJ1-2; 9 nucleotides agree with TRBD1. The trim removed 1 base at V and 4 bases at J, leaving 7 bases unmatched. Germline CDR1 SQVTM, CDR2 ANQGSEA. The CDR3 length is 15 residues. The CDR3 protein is CSVEVTGGFSYGYTF. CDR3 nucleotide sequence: TGCAGCGTTGAAGTTACAGGGGGCTTTAGCTATGGCTACACCTTC.

The CDR3 is CASSSTSGRDEQFF. Written as DNA, the CDR3 is TGTGCCAGCAGCTCGACTAGCGGGAGAGATGAGCAGTTCTTC. The rearrangement uses TRBV7-9 and TRBJ2-1; 12 positions agree with TRBD2. Germline lookup yields CDR1 SEHNR and CDR2 FQNEAQ (reference sequence). The trim removed 4 bases at V and 8 bases at J, leaving 3 bases unmatched. CDR3 length: 14 amino acids.

CDR3 nucleotides: TGCAGCGTTATAGAGCAATCCTACGAGCAGTACTTC. As protein: CSVIEQSYEQYF. The chain employs TRBV29-1 and TRBJ2-7; D is ambiguous. In germline, CDR1 is SQVTM, CDR2 ANQGSEA. V lost 5 bases and J lost 1, with 9 bases in between. The CDR3 is 12 amino acids.

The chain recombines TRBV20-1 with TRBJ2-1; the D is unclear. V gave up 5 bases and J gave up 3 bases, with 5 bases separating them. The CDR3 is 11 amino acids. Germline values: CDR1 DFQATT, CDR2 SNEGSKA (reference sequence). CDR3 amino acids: CSASNYNEQFF. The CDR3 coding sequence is TGCAGTGCTTCTAACTACAATGAGCAGTTCTTC.

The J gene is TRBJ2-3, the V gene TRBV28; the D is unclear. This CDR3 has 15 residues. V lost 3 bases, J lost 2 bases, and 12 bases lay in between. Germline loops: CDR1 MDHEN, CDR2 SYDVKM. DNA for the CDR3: TGTGCCAGCAGTTTTGTGGGTCGCTACACAGATACGCAGTATTTT. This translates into CASSFVGRYTDTQYF.

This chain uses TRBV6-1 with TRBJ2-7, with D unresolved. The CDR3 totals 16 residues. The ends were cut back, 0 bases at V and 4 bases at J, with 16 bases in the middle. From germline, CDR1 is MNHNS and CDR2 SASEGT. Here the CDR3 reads CASSEAPLYRKYEQYF. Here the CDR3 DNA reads TGTGCCAGCAGTGAAGCACCCCTTTATCGTAAGTACGAGCAGTACTTC.

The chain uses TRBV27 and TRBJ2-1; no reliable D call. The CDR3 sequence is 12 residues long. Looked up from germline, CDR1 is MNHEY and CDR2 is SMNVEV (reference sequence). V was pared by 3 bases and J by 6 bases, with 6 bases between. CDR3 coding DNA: TGTGCCAGCAGTTTCGGTCTCAATGAGCAGTTCTTC. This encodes CASSFGLNEQFF.

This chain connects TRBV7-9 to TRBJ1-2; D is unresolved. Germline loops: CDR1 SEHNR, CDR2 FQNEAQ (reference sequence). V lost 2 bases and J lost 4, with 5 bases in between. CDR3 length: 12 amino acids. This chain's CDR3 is CASSLSSYGYTF. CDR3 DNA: TGTGCCAGCAGCTTAAGTAGCTATGGCTACACCTTC.

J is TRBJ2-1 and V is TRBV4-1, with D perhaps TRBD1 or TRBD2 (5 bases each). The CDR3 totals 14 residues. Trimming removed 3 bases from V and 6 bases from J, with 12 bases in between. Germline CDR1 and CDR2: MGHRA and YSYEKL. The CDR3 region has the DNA TGCGCCAGCAGCCAGGCCGGGACCATCAATGAGCAGTTCTTC. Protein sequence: CASSQAGTINEQFF.

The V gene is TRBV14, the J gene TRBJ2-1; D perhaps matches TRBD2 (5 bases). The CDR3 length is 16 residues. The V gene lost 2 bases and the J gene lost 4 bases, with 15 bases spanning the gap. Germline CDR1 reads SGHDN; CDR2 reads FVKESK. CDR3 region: CASSQQRDPPYNEQFF. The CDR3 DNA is TGTGCCAGCAGCCAACAACGGGATCCTCCTTACAATGAGCAGTTCTTC.

CDR3 amino acids: CASSPAGTAYEQYF. The CDR3 DNA reads TGTGCCAGCAGCCCCGCCGGGACAGCCTACGAGCAGTACTTC. The gene calls are TRBV7-2 and TRBJ2-7; 7 bases are a match to TRBD1. The CDR3 is made up of 14 amino acids. Germline values: CDR1 SGHTA, CDR2 FQGNSA. Trimming took 5 bases from V and 2 from J; bases not matched to a gene: 6.

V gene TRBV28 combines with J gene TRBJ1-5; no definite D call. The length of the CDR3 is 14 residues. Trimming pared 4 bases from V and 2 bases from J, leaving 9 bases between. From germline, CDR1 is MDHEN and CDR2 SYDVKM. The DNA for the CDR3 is TGTGCCAGCAGTTCTGGACGGGGCAATCAGCCCCAGCATTTT. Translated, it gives CASSSGRGNQPQHF.

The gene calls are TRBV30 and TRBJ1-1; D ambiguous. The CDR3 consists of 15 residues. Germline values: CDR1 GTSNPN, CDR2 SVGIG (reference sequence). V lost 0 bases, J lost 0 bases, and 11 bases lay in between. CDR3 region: CAWSVMDVMNTEAFF. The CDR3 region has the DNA TGTGCCTGGAGTGTAATGGACGTCATGAACACTGAAGCTTTCTTT.

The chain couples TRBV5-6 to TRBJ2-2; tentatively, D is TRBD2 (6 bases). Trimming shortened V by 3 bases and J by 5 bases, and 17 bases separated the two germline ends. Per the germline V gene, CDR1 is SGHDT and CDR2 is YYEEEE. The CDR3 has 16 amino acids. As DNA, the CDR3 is TGTGCCAGCAGCTGGAACTCGGCGGGAAAAACCGGGGAGCTGTTTTTT. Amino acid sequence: CASSWNSAGKTGELFF.

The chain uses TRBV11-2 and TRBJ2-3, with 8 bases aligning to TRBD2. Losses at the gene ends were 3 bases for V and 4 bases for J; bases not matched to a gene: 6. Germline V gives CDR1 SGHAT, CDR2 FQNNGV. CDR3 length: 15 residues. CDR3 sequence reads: CASSLAGGAADTQYF. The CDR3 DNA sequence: TGTGCCAGCAGCTTGGCGGGGGGAGCGGCAGATACGCAGTATTTT.

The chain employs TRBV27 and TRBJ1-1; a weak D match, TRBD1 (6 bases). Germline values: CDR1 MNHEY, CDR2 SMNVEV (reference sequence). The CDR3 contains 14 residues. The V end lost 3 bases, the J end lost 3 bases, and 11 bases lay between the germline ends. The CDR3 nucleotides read TGTGCCAGCAGTTTCCAGGGGCTGCACACTGAAGCTTTCTTT. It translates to CASSFQGLHTEAFF.

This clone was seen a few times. The CDR3 DNA reads as TGTGCCAGCAGTTTATCCAGGACCTCCTACGAGCAGTACTTC. Its protein is CASSLSRTSYEQYF. V gene TRBV27 combines with J gene TRBJ2-7; D unclear. This CDR3 spans 14 amino acids. Trimming stripped 0 bases from V and 0 bases from J, with 6 bases between. Germline V gives CDR1 MNHEY, CDR2 SMNVEV (reference sequence).

This chain's CDR3 is CASSSSDSYEQYF. The CDR3 coding sequence is TGTGCCAGCAGCAGTTCGGACAGCTACGAGCAGTACTTC. The chain is built from TRBV2 and TRBJ2-7, with D tentatively TRBD1 (6 bases). Germline-derived CDR1 and CDR2 are SNHLY and FYNNEI. Between the trimmed V and J ends, which lost 6 bases and 3 bases, there was a span of 12 bases. The CDR3 has 13 amino acids.

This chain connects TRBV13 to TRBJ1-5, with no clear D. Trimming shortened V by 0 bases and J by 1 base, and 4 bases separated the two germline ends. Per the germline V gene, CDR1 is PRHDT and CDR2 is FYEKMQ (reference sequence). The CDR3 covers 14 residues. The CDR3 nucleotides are TGTGCCAGCAGCTTAGGCGTGAGCAATCAGCCCCAGCATTTT. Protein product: CASSLGVSNQPQHF.

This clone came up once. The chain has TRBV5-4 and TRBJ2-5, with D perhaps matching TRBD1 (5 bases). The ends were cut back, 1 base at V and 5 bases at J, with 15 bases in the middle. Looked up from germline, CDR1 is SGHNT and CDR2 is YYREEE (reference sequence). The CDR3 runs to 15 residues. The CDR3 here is CASSLYVEGAETQYF. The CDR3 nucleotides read TGTGCCAGCAGCTTGTATGTTGAAGGGGCCGAGACCCAGTACTTC.

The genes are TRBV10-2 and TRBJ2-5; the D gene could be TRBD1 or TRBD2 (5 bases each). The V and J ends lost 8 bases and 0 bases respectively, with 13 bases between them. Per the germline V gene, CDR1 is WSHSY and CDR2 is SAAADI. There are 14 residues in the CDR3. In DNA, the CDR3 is TGCGCCAGCCTGGGACGGGGTTACCAAGAGACCCAGTACTTC. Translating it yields CASLGRGYQETQYF.

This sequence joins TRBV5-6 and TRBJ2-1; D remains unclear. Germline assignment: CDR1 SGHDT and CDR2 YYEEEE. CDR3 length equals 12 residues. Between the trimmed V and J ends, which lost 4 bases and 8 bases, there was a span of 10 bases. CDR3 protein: CASSPGPHEQFF. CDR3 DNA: TGTGCCAGCAGCCCAGGACCGCATGAGCAGTTCTTC.